The 11 T cell receptor beta chains presented below share a single source sample, sequenced in a study of technical replicates of blood from several donors. Method: immunoSEQ multiplex PCR; TCRdb's copy keeps in-frame clones and lacks some. The table records just under 60,000 clones, just under 95% of them present only once. Material: PBMCs. The receptors stem from a human donor in good health. Some clones in this sample may be carry-over from other donors' samples.

The V and J genes are TRBV19 and TRBJ2-5, with 8 bases identical to TRBD1. CDR1 is LNHDA, CDR2 SQIVND, per germline (reference sequence). There are 14 residues in the CDR3. V gave up 5 bases and J gave up 10 bases; unmatched junction bases: 12. DNA for the CDR3: TGTGCCAGTAGTCGGACAGGGAGAAAGGAAGGCCAGTACTTC. Its translation: CASSRTGRKEGQYF.

The chain links TRBV7-3 to TRBJ2-3; 8 bases map to TRBD2. CDR1 and CDR2 (germline): SGHTA, FQGTGA. With 5 bases clipped from V and 0 bases from J, the junction kept 4 bases outside the gene matches. The CDR3 is 15 amino acids. The CDR3 is CASSPRGGSTDTQYF. DNA for the CDR3: TGTGCCAGCAGCCCCCGGGGGGGAAGCACAGATACGCAGTATTTT. The full variable domain, its missing parts supplied by reference TRBV7-3 and TRBJ2-3, is GAGVSQTPSNKVTEKGKYVELRCDPISGHTALYWYRQSLGQGPEFLIYFQGTGAADDSGLPNDRFFAVRPEGSVSTLKIQRTERGDSAVYLCASSPRGGSTDTQYFGPGTRLTVL.

V gene TRBV7-9 combines with J gene TRBJ2-7, with D unresolved. Germline loops: CDR1 SEHNR, CDR2 FQNEAQ (reference sequence). The CDR3 spans 12 residues. Trimming shortened V by 5 bases and J by 0 bases, and 5 bases separated the two germline ends. CDR3 nucleotides: TGTGCCAGCAGCACGAGCTCCTACGAGCAGTACTTC. It encodes CASSTSSYEQYF.

This clone was recorded once. The chain employs TRBV9 and TRBJ1-1; D possibly corresponds to TRBD1 (5 bases). This CDR3 is built from 15 residues. Germline loops: CDR1 SGDLS, CDR2 YYNGEE. V was cut by 2 bases and J by 1 base, with 12 bases left in between. For the CDR3, the DNA is TGTGCCAGCAGCGTCGAAGGGGTTGGGAACACTGAAGCTTTCTTT. Translating gives CASSVEGVGNTEAFF.

The chain recombines TRBV6-5 with TRBJ2-7; 10 bases are a match to TRBD1. Trimming at V came to 2 bases and at J to 4 bases, leaving 5 bases not matched to a gene. CDR3 length equals 15 residues. Germline lookup yields CDR1 MNHEY and CDR2 SVGAGI. CDR3 residues: CASSYHGTGEYEQYF. The DNA of the CDR3 is TGTGCCAGCAGTTACCACGGGACAGGGGAATACGAGCAGTACTTC.

The chain recombines TRBV5-4 with TRBJ1-2; 7 bases agree with TRBD1. The CDR3 is made up of 13 amino acids. From germline, CDR1 is SGHNT and CDR2 YYREEE (reference sequence). The V segment lost 5 bases and the J segment 7 bases; nucleotides outside the gene matches: 8. The CDR3 DNA follows: TGTGCCAGCAGAGACAGGGTAGGCGGTGGCTACACCTTC. Its translation is CASRDRVGGGYTF. Full variable domain (remainder filled in from reference TRBV5-4 and TRBJ1-2): ETGVTQSPTHLIKTRGQQVTLRCSSQSGHNTVSWYQQALGQGPQFIFQYYREEENGRGNFPPRFSGLQFPNYSSELNVNALELDDSALYLCASRDRVGGGYTFGSGTRLTVV.

The chain employs TRBV6-1 and TRBJ2-7, with 7 bases identical to TRBD2. CDR3 length: 15 residues. Germline-derived CDR1 and CDR2 are MNHNS and SASEGT. Trimming at V came to 4 bases and at J to 7 bases, leaving 13 bases not matched to a gene. The CDR3 DNA reads TGTGCCAGCAGTGTCCTAGCGGTCCCCTTCGGGGAGCAGTACTTC. It codes for CASSVLAVPFGEQYF.

The V call is TRBV6-6, the J call TRBJ1-1; D remains ambiguous. CDR1 is MNHNY, CDR2 SVGAGI, per germline (reference sequence). CDR3 length: 14 residues. V was trimmed by 7 bases and J by 3 bases, leaving 15 bases between them. CDR3 DNA sequence: TGTGCCAGCATCCGGCCCTCCGGGGACACTGAAGCTTTCTTT. Residues: CASIRPSGDTEAFF.

The V gene is TRBV4-3, the J gene TRBJ1-2; 7 bases fit TRBD1. Germline CDR1 and CDR2: LGHNA and YSLEER. Trimming cost V 4 bases and J 2 bases; bases outside gene matches: 1. The CDR3 runs to 13 residues. CDR3 amino acids: CASSPGQNYGYTF. The DNA for the CDR3 is TGCGCCAGCAGCCCGGGACAGAACTATGGCTACACCTTC.

This clone was counted once. The rearrangement uses TRBV5-1 and TRBJ2-7; 7 bases align to TRBD2. The CDR3 length is 15 residues. Germline V CDR1 and CDR2: SGHRS, YFSETQ. The ends lost 1 base at V and 5 bases at J; junction bases unmatched: 9. DNA of the CDR3: TGCGCCAGCAGCTTGTCCGAGCCTGGGAGGGACGAGCAGTACTTC. Its protein is CASSLSEPGRDEQYF.

The rearrangement uses TRBV6-5 and TRBJ2-7, with TRBD2 as a possible D gene (6 bases). Trimming shortened V by 6 bases and J by 1 base, and 13 bases separated the two germline ends. From germline, CDR1 is MNHEY and CDR2 SVGAGI. The CDR3 has 14 amino acids. The CDR3 DNA follows: TGTGCCAGCAGCCGGGGACTTGAGTCCTACGAGCAGTACTTC. Translated: CASSRGLESYEQYF.